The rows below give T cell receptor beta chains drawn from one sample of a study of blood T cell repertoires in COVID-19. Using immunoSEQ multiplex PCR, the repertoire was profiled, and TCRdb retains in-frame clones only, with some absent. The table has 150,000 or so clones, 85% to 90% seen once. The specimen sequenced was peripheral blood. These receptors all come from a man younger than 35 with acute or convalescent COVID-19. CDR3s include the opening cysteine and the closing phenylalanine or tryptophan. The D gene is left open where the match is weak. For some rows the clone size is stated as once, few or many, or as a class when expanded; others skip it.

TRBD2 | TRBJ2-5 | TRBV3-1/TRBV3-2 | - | TGTGCCAGCAGCTCGGGACTAGCGGCCGAGCCCCAGTACTTC | CASSSGLAAEPQYF
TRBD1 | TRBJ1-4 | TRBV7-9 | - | TGTGCCAGCAGCTACGGGACAGGGCCCGAAAAACTGTTTTTT | CASSYGTGPEKLFF
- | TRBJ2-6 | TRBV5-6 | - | TGTGCCAGCAGCTCAGGGATAGGCGCTGGGGCCAACGTCCTGACTTTC | CASSSGIGAGANVLTF
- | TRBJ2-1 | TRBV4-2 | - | TGTGCCAGCAGCCCGGCGGGGAGCTCCTACAATGAGCAGTTCTTC | CASSPAGSSYNEQFF
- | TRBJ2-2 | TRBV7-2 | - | TGTGCCAGCAGCTCCCTTCGTACCGGGGAGCTGTTTTTT | CASSSLRTGELFF
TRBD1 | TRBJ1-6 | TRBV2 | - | TGTGCCGGCAAGACAGGGCTCTATTCACCCCTCCACTTT | CAGKTGLYSPLHF
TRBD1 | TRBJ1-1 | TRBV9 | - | TGTGCCAGCAGCACTGGGACAGGGGCCACTGAAGCTTTCTTT | CASSTGTGATEAFF
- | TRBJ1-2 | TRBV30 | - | TGTGCCTGGAGCAGAGAGACAGACTATGGCTACACCTTC | CAWSRETDYGYTF
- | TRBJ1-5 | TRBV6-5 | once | TGTGCCAGCAGTTACCCAAACCCAGGGGATTTTCAGCCCCAGCATTTT | CASSYPNPGDFQPQHF
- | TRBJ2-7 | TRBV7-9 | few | TGTGCCAGCAGCTTAACAGGGATCGAGCAGTACTTC | CASSLTGIEQYF
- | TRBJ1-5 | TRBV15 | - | TGTGCCACCAGCAGAGATCAGGGCCCAAGGGGCAATCAGCCCCAGCATTTT | CATSRDQGPRGNQPQHF
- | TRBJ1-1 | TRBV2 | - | TGTGCCAGCAGTGTGTCAGGGGAAGCTTTCTTT | CASSVSGEAFF
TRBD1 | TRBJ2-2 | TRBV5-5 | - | TGTGCCAGCAGCTCCAGGACAGGGGGCGACACCGGGGAGCTGTTTTTT | CASSSRTGGDTGELFF